Following are 5 T cell receptor beta chains from one sample sequenced in a study of CD8 T cells in ankylosing spondylitis. One entry per CDR3 protein, called by TCRdb with MiXCR from the 5' RACE reads. Of about 800,000 distinct CDR3 sequences in the sample, over 9.5% were seen once. General study points: Seven or eight highly homologous variants made up a TCR beta motif, and this motif appeared characteristic of ankylosing spondylitis blood.

These TCRs are of unknown antigen specificity. Sequencing input: blood, either unsorted or a sorted T cell fraction (not recorded which). These receptors all come from a male donor with ankylosing spondylitis.

This clonotype was seen many times. The gene calls are TRBV20-1 and TRBJ2-6, with D tentatively TRBD2 (5 bases). The V and J ends lost 6 bases and 0 bases respectively, with 9 bases between them. The CDR3 contains 14 residues. The germline V gene has CDR1 DFQATT and CDR2 SNEGSKA (reference sequence). The DNA of the CDR3 is TGCAGTGCCCCGGAGGCCTCTGGGGCCAACGTCCTGACTTTC. It is translated as CSAPEASGANVLTF.

The rearrangement links TRBV20-1 to TRBJ2-1; weak D call: TRBD1 (6 bases). Germline V CDR1 and CDR2: DFQATT, SNEGSKA (reference sequence). V was cut by 3 bases and J by 8 bases, with 11 bases left in between. The CDR3 sequence is 12 residues long. Here the CDR3 DNA reads TGCAGTGCTAGTCGGGACACATATGAGCAGTTCTTC. Translated, it gives CSASRDTYEQFF.

The rearrangement joins TRBV4-2 to TRBJ1-6; D is uncertain. The V gene lost 5 bases and the J gene lost 8 bases, with 13 bases spanning the gap. CDR1 and CDR2 (germline): LGHNA, YNFKEQ. CDR3 length: 14 amino acids. This chain's CDR3 is CASSYLDSDSPLHF. Written as DNA, the CDR3 is TGTGCCAGCAGCTACTTAGATTCGGATTCACCCCTCCACTTT.

The chain is built from TRBV29-1 and TRBJ1-4; TRBD1 might be the D (5 bases). This CDR3 region has 13 residues. The V end was cut by 3 bases, the J end by 8 bases, with 13 bases between. CDR1 and CDR2 from the germline V gene are SQVTM and ANQGSEA. CDR3 protein: CSVDGGFQEKLFF. The CDR3 DNA reads TGCAGCGTTGATGGGGGGTTCCAGGAAAAACTGTTTTTT. Full variable domain (missing parts from reference TRBV29-1 and TRBJ1-4): SAVISQKPSRDICQRGTSLTIQCQVDSQVTMMFWYRQQPGQSLTLIATANQGSEATYESGFVIDKFPISRPNLTFSTLTVSNMSPEDSSIYLCSVDGGFQEKLFFGSGTQLSVL.

With respect to this clonotype: A read error may account for a junction end that differs from germline. The rearrangement links TRBV29-1 to TRBJ1-2, with a tentative D call TRBD1 (6 bases). CDR1 and CDR2 from the germline V gene are SQVTM and ANQGSEA. The CDR3 covers 13 residues. Here the CDR3 reads CSVDRNRVYAYTF. The CDR3, as DNA: TGCAGCGTAGACAGGAACCGAGTCTATGCCTACACCTTC.